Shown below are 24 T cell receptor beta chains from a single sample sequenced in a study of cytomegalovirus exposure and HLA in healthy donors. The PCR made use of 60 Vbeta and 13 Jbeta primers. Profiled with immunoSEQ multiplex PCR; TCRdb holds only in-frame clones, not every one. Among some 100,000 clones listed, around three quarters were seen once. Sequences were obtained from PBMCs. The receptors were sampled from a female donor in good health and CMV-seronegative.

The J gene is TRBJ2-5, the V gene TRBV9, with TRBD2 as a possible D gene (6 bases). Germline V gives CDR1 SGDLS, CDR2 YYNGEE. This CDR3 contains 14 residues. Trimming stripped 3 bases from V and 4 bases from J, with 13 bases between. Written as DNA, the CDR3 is TGTGCCAGCAGCGGGGGAGGAGGTCTAGAGACCCAGTACTTC. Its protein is CASSGGGGLETQYF.

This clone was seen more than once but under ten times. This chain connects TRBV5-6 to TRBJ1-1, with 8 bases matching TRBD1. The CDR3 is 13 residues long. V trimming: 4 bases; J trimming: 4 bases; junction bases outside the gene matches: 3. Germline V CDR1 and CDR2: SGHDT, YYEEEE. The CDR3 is CASSAGGGTEAFF. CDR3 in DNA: TGTGCCAGCAGCGCAGGGGGCGGCACTGAAGCTTTCTTT. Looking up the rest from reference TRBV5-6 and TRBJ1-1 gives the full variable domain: DAGVTQSPTHLIKTRGQQVTLRCSPKSGHDTVSWYQQALGQGPQFIFQYYEEEERQRGNFPDRFSGHQFPNYSSELNVNALLLGDSALYLCASSAGGGTEAFFGQGTRLTVV.

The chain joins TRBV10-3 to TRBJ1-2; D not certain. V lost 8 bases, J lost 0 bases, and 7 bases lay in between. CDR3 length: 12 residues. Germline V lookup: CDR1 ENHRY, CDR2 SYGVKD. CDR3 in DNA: TGTGCCATCTCTACAGCTAACTATGGCTACACCTTC. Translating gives CAISTANYGYTF.

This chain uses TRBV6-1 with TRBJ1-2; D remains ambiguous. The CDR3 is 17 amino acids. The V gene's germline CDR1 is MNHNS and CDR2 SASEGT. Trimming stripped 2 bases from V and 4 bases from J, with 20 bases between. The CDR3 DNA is TGTGCCAGCAGTGAATCTCAGGTCGCGTATTCCCTCTATGGCTACACCTTC. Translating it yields CASSESQVAYSLYGYTF.

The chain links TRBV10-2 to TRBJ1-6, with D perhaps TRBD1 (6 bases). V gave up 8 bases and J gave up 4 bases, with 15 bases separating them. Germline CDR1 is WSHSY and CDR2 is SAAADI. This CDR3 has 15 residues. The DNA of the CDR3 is TGCGCCAGCCGGGGGGGGCCTGTATATAATTCACCCCTCCACTTT. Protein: CASRGGPVYNSPLHF.

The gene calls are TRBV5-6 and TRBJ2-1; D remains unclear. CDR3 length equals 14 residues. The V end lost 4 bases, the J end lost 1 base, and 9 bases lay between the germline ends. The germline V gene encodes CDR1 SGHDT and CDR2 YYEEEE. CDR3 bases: TGTGCCAGCAGCCACCCGAGGTCCTACAATGAGCAGTTCTTC. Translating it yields CASSHPRSYNEQFF.

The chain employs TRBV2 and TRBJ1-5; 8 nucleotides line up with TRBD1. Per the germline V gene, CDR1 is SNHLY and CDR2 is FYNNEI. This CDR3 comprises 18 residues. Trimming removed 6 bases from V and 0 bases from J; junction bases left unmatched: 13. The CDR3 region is CASRKGTGGGYSNQPQHF. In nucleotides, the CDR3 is TGTGCCAGCAGGAAGGGGACAGGAGGGGGGTATAGCAATCAGCCCCAGCATTTT.

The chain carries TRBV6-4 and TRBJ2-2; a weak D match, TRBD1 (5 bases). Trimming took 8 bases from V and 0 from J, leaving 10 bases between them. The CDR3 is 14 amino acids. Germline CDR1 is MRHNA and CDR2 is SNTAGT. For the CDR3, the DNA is TGTGCCAGCGGACAAGACGCGAACACCGGGGAGCTGTTTTTT. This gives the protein CASGQDANTGELFF.

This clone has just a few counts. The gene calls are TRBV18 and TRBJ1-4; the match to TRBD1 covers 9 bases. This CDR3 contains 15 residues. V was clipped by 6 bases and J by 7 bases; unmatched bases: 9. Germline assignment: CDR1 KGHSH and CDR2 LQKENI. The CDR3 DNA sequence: TGTGCCAGCTCCCTACCCGGGACAGGGCTTGAAAAACTGTTTTTT. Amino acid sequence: CASSLPGTGLEKLFF. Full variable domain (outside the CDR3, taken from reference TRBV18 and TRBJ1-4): NAGVMQNPRHLVRRRGQEARLRCSPMKGHSHVYWYRQLPEEGLKFMVYLQKENIIDESGMPKERFSAEFPKEGPSILRIQQVVRGDSAAYFCASSLPGTGLEKLFFGSGTQLSVL.

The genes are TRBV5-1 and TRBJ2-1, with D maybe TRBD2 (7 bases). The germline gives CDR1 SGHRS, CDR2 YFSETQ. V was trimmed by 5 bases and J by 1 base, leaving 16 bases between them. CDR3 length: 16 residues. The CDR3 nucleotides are TGCGCCAGCAGGGGGGCTACCGGGGGGTCCTACAATGAGCAGTTCTTC. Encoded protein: CASRGATGGSYNEQFF.

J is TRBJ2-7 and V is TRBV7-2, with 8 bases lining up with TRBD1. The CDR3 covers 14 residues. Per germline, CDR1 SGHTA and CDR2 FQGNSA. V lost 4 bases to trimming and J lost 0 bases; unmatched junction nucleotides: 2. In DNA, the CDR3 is TGTGCCAGCAGCTCGGACAGGGTCTCCTACGAGCAGTACTTC. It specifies CASSSDRVSYEQYF.

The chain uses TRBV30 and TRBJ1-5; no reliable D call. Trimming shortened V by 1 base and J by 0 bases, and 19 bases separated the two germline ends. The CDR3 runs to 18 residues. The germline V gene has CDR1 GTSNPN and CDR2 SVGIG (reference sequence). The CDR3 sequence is CAWSGRGIFSDSNQPQHF. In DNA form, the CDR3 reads TGTGCCTGGAGTGGACGGGGAATTTTCTCCGATAGCAATCAGCCCCAGCATTTT.

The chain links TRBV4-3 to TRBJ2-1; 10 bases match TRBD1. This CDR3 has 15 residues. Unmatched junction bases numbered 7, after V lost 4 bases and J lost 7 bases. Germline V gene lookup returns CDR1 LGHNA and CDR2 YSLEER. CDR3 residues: CASSPGTGVRNEQFF. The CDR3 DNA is TGCGCCAGCAGCCCGGGGACAGGGGTGCGGAATGAGCAGTTCTTC.

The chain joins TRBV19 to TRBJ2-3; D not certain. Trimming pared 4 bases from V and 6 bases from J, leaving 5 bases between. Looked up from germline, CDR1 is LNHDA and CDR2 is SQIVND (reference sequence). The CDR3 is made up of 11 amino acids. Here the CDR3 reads CASSNRDTQYF. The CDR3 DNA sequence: TGTGCCAGTAGTAATCGGGATACGCAGTATTTT.

The CDR3 protein is CASSPTLAGGEEQYF. Written as DNA, the CDR3 is TGTGCCAGCAGTCCAACCCTAGCGGGGGGGGAAGAGCAGTACTTC. The gene calls are TRBV5-4 and TRBJ2-7, with 12 nucleotides matching TRBD2. The germline V gene has CDR1 SGHNT and CDR2 YYREEE (reference sequence). The CDR3 is 15 amino acids. Trimming removed 5 bases from V and 7 bases from J; junction bases left unmatched: 10.

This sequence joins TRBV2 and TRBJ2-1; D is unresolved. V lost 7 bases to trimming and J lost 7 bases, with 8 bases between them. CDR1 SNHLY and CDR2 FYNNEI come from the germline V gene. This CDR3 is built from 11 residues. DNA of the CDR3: TGTGCCAGCACCCACAGTAATGAGCAGTTCTTC. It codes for CASTHSNEQFF.

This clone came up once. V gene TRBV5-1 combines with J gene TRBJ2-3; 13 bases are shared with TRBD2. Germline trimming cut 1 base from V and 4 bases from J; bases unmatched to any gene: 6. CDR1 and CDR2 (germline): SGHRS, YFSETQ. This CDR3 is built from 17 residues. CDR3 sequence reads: CASSLWTSGGLSDTQYF. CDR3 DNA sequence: TGCGCCAGCAGCTTGTGGACTAGCGGGGGTCTGTCAGATACGCAGTATTTT. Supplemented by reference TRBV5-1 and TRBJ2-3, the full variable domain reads KAGVTQTPRYLIKTRGQQVTLSCSPISGHRSVSWYQQTPGQGLQFLFEYFSETQRNKGNFPGRFSGRQFSNSRSEMNVSTLELGDSALYLCASSLWTSGGLSDTQYFGPGTRLTVL.

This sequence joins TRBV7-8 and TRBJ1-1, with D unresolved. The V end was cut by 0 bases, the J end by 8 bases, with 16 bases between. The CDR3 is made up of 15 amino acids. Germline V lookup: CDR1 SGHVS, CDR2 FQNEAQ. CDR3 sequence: CASSLAILRRGEAFF. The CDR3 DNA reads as TGTGCCAGCAGCTTAGCAATCCTGAGGCGCGGCGAAGCTTTCTTT.

The CDR3 is CASSFLQGMVNTEAFF. The CDR3 DNA is TGTGCCAGCAGTTTTCTACAGGGCATGGTGAACACTGAAGCTTTCTTT. The chain carries TRBV6-5 and TRBJ1-1, with D maybe TRBD1 (6 bases). The CDR3 spans 16 residues. V was pared by 4 bases and J by 0 bases, with 15 bases between. Germline V CDR1 and CDR2: MNHEY, SVGAGI.

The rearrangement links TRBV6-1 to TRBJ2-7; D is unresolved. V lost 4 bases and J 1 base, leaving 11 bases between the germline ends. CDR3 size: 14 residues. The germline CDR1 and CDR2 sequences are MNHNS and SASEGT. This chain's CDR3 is CASSALEESYEQYF. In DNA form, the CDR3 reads TGTGCCAGCAGTGCCCTAGAGGAATCCTACGAGCAGTACTTC.

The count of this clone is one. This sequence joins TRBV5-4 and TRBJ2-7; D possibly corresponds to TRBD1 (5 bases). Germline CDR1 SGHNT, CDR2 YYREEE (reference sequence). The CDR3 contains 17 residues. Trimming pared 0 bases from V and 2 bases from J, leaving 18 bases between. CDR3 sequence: CASSLGGRLDIPYEQYF. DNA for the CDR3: TGTGCCAGCAGCTTGGGTGGTCGGTTGGACATTCCCTACGAGCAGTACTTC.

The CDR3 protein is CASSSSPGSGTQYF. The CDR3 region has the DNA TGTGCCAGCAGCTCGAGTCCCGGGTCGGGGACCCAGTACTTC. The chain recombines TRBV11-2 with TRBJ2-5, with D unclear. Trimming removed 4 bases at V and 7 bases at J, with 16 bases between. This CDR3 has 14 amino acids. The germline V gene has CDR1 SGHAT and CDR2 FQNNGV.

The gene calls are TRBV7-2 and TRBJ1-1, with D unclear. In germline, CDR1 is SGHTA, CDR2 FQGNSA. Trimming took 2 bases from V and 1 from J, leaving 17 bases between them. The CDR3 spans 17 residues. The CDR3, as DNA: TGTGCCAGCAGCTTATTCGGTCTTGGTGCTGCGAACACTGAAGCTTTCTTT. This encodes CASSLFGLGAANTEAFF.

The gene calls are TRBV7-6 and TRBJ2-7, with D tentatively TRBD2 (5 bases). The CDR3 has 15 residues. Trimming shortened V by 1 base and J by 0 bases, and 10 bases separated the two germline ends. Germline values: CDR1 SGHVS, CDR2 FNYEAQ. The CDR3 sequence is CASSLGVGSSYEQYF. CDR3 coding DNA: TGTGCCAGCAGCTTAGGGGTGGGGAGCTCCTACGAGCAGTACTTC.